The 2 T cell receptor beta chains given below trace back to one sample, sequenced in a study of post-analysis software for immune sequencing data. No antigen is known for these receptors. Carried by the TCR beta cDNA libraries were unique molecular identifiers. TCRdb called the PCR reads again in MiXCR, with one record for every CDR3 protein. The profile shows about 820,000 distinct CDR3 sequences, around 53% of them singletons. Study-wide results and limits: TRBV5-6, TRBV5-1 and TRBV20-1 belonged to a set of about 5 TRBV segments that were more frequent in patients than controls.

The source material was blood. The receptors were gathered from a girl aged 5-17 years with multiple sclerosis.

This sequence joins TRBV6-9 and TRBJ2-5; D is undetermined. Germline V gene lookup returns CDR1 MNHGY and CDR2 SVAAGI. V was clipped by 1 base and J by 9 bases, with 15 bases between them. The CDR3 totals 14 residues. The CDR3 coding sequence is TGTGCCAGCAGTTATTGGGTCAGCCCCCAGGCCCAGTACTTC. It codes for CASSYWVSPQAQYF.

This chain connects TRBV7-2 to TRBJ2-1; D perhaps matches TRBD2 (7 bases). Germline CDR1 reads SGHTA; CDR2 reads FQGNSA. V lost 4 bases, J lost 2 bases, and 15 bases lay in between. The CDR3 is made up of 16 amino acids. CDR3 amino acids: CASSSMGGGAYNEQFF. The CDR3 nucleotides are TGTGCCAGCAGCTCCATGGGGGGGGGCGCCTACAATGAGCAGTTCTTC.